The rows below give T cell receptor beta chains drawn from one sample of a study of radiation and T cells in renal cell carcinoma. The protocol was immunoSEQ multiplex PCR, while the TCRdb copy is restricted to in-frame clones and leaves out a portion. The table includes 65,000 to 80,000 clones, 70% to 90% detected once. The sample consisted of blood, taken from a patient whose treatment included radiotherapy and nephrectomy. Source of these receptors: a woman aged 45-65 years with renal cell carcinoma. CDR3s include the opening cysteine and the closing phenylalanine or tryptophan. A D gene is named only where the DNA matches it firmly. For some rows the clone size is stated as once, few or many, or as a class when expanded; others skip it.

d_call,clone_size,j_call,v_call,cdr3_nt,cdr3_aa
.,.,TRBJ2-5,TRBV11-2,TGTGCCAGCAGCTCCCCGGGGGAGACCCAGTACTTC,CASSSPGETQYF
TRBD1,.,TRBJ1-5,TRBV7-9,TGTGCCAGCAGCTTATCAGGGGGAAGTCAGCCCCAGCATTTT,CASSLSGGSQPQHF
TRBD1,.,TRBJ2-7,TRBV6-5,TGTGCCAGCAGTTACGGGACAGGAGAATACGAGCAGTACTTC,CASSYGTGEYEQYF
.,.,TRBJ2-5,TRBV19,TGTGCCAGTAGCCGCGATATCGTCTGGGAGACCCAGTACTTC,CASSRDIVWETQYF
TRBD1,.,TRBJ1-6,TRBV27,TGTGCCAGCAGTGCGCGGACAGGGAAGGAAAGGGCACCCCTCCACTTT,CASSARTGKERAPLHF
TRBD1,.,TRBJ1-2,TRBV19,TGTGCCAGTAGTATCAGGACAGGGGAGTCCTATGGCTACACCTTC,CASSIRTGESYGYTF
.,few,TRBJ1-1,TRBV19,TGTGCCAGTAGTATATCTCCTCGGGGCACTGAAGCTTTCTTT,CASSISPRGTEAFF
.,.,TRBJ1-2,TRBV28,TGTGCCAGCAGTTTACCCTCTGGCTACACCTTC,CASSLPSGYTF
.,many,TRBJ1-1,TRBV7-2,TGTGCCAGCAGCTTAGTGGGTGCCGGGAGCACTGAAGCTTTCTTT,CASSLVGAGSTEAFF
TRBD2,.,TRBJ2-7,TRBV9,TGTGCCAGCAGCGTAAGACTAGCGGGACCGTGCGAGCAGTACTTC,CASSVRLAGPCEQYF
TRBD1,.,TRBJ2-2,TRBV19,TGTGCCAGTAGCCTCGCCGGGACAGCGAACACCGGGGAGCTGTTTTTT,CASSLAGTANTGELFF
.,.,TRBJ1-1,TRBV28,TGTGCCAGCAGTTTAAGAGGGGGAGCAAAGACTGAAGCTTTCTTT,CASSLRGGAKTEAFF
TRBD2,.,TRBJ2-1,TRBV9,TGTGCCAGCAGCGTAGGTGCGGGGACTAGCGGGAGGTCACTCCCTAATGAGCAGTTCTTC,CASSVGAGTSGRSLPNEQFF
TRBD1,.,TRBJ1-2,TRBV4-2,TGTGCCAGCAGCCAAGATACAGGGGGAAATGGCTACACCTTC,CASSQDTGGNGYTF
.,few,TRBJ1-1,TRBV18,TGTGCCAGCTCACTAGGACAGACATTCATGAACACTGAAGCTTTCTTT,CASSLGQTFMNTEAFF
.,.,TRBJ2-7,TRBV2,TGTGCCAGCAGTGTAACTTCAAAAGACGAGCAGTACTTC,CASSVTSKDEQYF